This entry lists 17 T cell receptor beta chains sequenced from one sample in a study of monozygotic twins with inflammatory bowel disease. TCRdb re-called the 5' RACE reads; one entry per CDR3 protein, DNA not given. This specimen shows approximately 380,000 distinct CDR3 sequences; the ten leading clones hold 2% to 3%. Sequenced material: blood. Receptor source: a human donor with ulcerative colitis or Crohn's disease, or a healthy co-twin of an affected twin (not recorded which).

This chain joins TRBV15 and TRBJ1-2. Germline loops: CDR1 LNHNV, CDR2 YYDKDF (reference sequence). The CDR3 extends over 14 amino acids. The CDR3 sequence is CATSNTEHLYGYTF.

This rearrangement joins TRBV6-1 to TRBJ1-6; absent DNA, TCRdb's TRBD1 call cannot be checked. Germline CDR1 and CDR2: MNHNS and SASEGT. This CDR3 is 13 amino acids long. The CDR3 region is CASSEGGDSPLHF.

The V call is TRBV12-3 or TRBV12-4, the J call TRBJ1-2; without DNA, the TCRdb call of TRBD1 cannot be checked. The CDR3 is made up of 15 amino acids. This chain's CDR3 is CASSRPGTGLYGYTF.

CDR3 sequence reads: CASSLGAGQPDEQFF. The rearrangement joins TRBV5-1 to TRBJ2-1; the TCRdb D gene call, TRBD1, has no DNA to confirm it. From germline, CDR1 is SGHRS and CDR2 YFSETQ. CDR3 size: 15 residues.

This chain joins TRBV6-6 and TRBJ2-3; checking the TCRdb D call of TRBD2 is not possible without DNA. The V gene's germline CDR1 is MNHNY and CDR2 SVGAGI (reference sequence). This CDR3 is built from 14 residues. The CDR3 loop reads CASTLARNTDTQYF.

The chain links TRBV5-1 to TRBJ2-3. Germline CDR1 reads SGHRS; CDR2 reads YFSETQ. This CDR3 has 14 residues. CDR3 sequence reads: CASSLGLTTDTQYF.

The chain is built from TRBV4-2 and TRBJ2-3. The CDR3 is made up of 14 amino acids. The germline V gene encodes CDR1 LGHNA and CDR2 YNFKEQ. The CDR3 here is CASSQDPDRDTQYF.

The chain is built from TRBV12-3 or TRBV12-4 and TRBJ2-3. The CDR3 covers 14 residues. CDR3 amino acids: CASSFFEYTDTQYF.

The chain links TRBV12-3 or TRBV12-4 to TRBJ2-1; TCRdb reports TRBD2, a call that lacks DNA to check it against. The CDR3 loop spans 15 amino acids. The CDR3 reads CASTHSGGAYNEQFF.

This chain connects TRBV4-3 to TRBJ2-3. The CDR3 has 14 residues. The V gene's germline CDR1 is LGHNA and CDR2 YSLEER. Here the CDR3 reads CASSQGASTDTQYF.

The chain employs TRBV27 and TRBJ2-5. There are 15 residues in the CDR3. Germline-derived CDR1 and CDR2 are MNHEY and SMNVEV (reference sequence). The CDR3 here is CASSLFPDSQETQYF.

This chain joins TRBV9 and TRBJ1-1. Germline V gene sequence: CDR1 SGDLS, CDR2 YYNGEE. The CDR3 loop spans 15 amino acids. CDR3 sequence: CASSLEGGVNTEAFF.

The chain carries TRBV5-1 and TRBJ2-1; TCRdb picks TRBD1, but there is no DNA to check that call. There are 15 residues in the CDR3. Germline CDR1 SGHRS, CDR2 YFSETQ. CDR3 sequence reads: CASSSGGQGINEQFF.

The chain employs TRBV4-1 and TRBJ2-1; TCRdb indicates TRBD2, and absent DNA this call remains unverified. The germline gives CDR1 MGHRA, CDR2 YSYEKL. CDR3 length equals 18 residues. CDR3 sequence reads: CASSQLGLAGGPYNEQFF.

The CDR3 spells CASTYGQVSGISSYEQYF. The chain has TRBV6-2 or TRBV6-3 and TRBJ2-7; the TRBD1 assignment by TCRdb is unverifiable without DNA. The CDR3 covers 18 residues. The germline CDR1 and CDR2 sequences are MNHEY and SVGEGT.

The chain links TRBV6-5 to TRBJ2-5; without DNA, the TCRdb call of TRBD2 cannot be checked. The CDR3 runs to 16 residues. The germline gives CDR1 MNHEY, CDR2 SVGAGI. This CDR3 is CASSYSRRGVQETQYF.

This rearrangement joins TRBV2 to TRBJ1-5; TCRdb proposes TRBD1, but this gene call is untestable without DNA. The length of the CDR3 is 15 residues. Germline V gives CDR1 SNHLY, CDR2 FYNNEI. CDR3 loop: CASSEAGAVNQPQHF.